This paragraph reports one T cell receptor (beta chain). V lost 8 bases to trimming and J lost 6 bases; unmatched junction nucleotides: 10. Germline lookup yields CDR1 SEHNR and CDR2 FQNEAQ (reference sequence). The CDR3 spans 15 residues. The sample originates from a study of blood T cell repertoires in COVID-19. The data were produced by immunoSEQ multiplex PCR, yet TCRdb's version contains in-frame clones alone and is incomplete. Among 100,000 to 150,000 clones listed, 75% to 90% were seen once. The chain joins TRBV7-9 to TRBJ2-1; 10 bases are a match to TRBD2. The sequence was collected from a woman aged 45-65 years who had recovered from COVID-19. Sequencing used PBMCs or T cells enriched from blood (not recorded which). CDR3: CASRGLAGVGNEQFF. CDR3 bases: TGTGCCAGCCGAGGGCTAGCGGGGGTCGGCAATGAGCAGTTCTTC.